The sample holds one count of the clone carrying this T cell receptor (beta chain). This sample stems from a study of blood T cell repertoires in COVID-19. In the study overall: From the United States, Italy and Spain came samples of acute and convalescent COVID-19. Sources were T cells, B-cell-depleted T cells, or PBMCs; the material itself was cDNA or gDNA.

Germline V gene data show CDR1 as KGHSH and CDR2 as LQKENI. V dropped 4 bases and J dropped 3 bases, with 10 bases sitting between them. The CDR3 consists of 14 residues. This table comes from immunoSEQ multiplex PCR, and its TCRdb copy is limited to in-frame clones, with some not included. The profile shows 190,000 or so clones, around nine tenths of them singletons. This chain uses TRBV18 with TRBJ1-5; weak D call: TRBD1 (6 bases). The source of this sequence is a woman aged 18-29 years who had recovered from COVID-19. The material sequenced was peripheral blood. CDR3 loop: CASSLDRNNQPQHF. The CDR3 bases are TGTGCCAGCTCACTGGACAGAAACAATCAGCCCCAGCATTTT.